These 15 T cell receptor beta chains came from one sample sequenced in a study of cytomegalovirus exposure and HLA in healthy donors. The assay was immunoSEQ multiplex PCR, and TCRdb's table has in-frame clones only and misses some. The sample shows 200,000 to 250,000 clones, around 86% of them seen only once. Sequencing was carried out using PBMCs. These receptors all come from a woman under 30 in good health and CMV-seropositive.

The rearrangement uses TRBV5-1 and TRBJ2-7, with D perhaps TRBD1 (6 bases). The V and J ends lost 0 bases and 4 bases respectively, with 8 bases between them. CDR3 length equals 13 residues. Germline V gene lookup returns CDR1 SGHRS and CDR2 YFSETQ. This CDR3 reads CASSLGDRYEQYF. The CDR3 DNA reads as TGCGCCAGCAGCTTGGGAGACAGGTACGAGCAGTACTTC.

The rearrangement links TRBV6-1 to TRBJ1-5; a weak D match, TRBD1 (5 bases). V shed 1 base and J shed 0 bases, with 22 bases lying between them. CDR1 MNHNS and CDR2 SASEGT come from the germline V gene. The CDR3 is made up of 20 amino acids. CDR3 sequence (DNA): TGTGCCAGCAGTGAAGATCCGGGGGGTAGGCTCACCTATAGCAATCAGCCCCAGCATTTT. Amino acid sequence: CASSEDPGGRLTYSNQPQHF.

This rearrangement joins TRBV2 to TRBJ2-1; unclear D gene. The CDR3 has 13 amino acids. Germline V gene sequence: CDR1 SNHLY, CDR2 FYNNEI. Trimming removed 1 base at V and 6 bases at J, with 7 bases between. The CDR3 loop reads CASSEESFNEQFF. CDR3 nucleotide sequence: TGTGCCAGCAGTGAAGAGAGTTTCAATGAGCAGTTCTTC.

The chain employs TRBV2 and TRBJ1-1; 7 bases fit TRBD1. J was trimmed by 3 bases and V by 8 bases; bases with no gene match: 3. CDR1 and CDR2 (germline): SNHLY, FYNNEI. This CDR3 spans 12 amino acids. The CDR3, as DNA: TGTGCCAGCTCACAGGGGTACACTGAAGCTTTCTTT. Its translation is CASSQGYTEAFF.

Here the CDR3 DNA reads TGCGCCAGCTCATCAAGGGGCCGAGGAAACACCATATATTTT. Amino acids: CASSSRGRGNTIYF. This chain connects TRBV10-1 to TRBJ1-3, with D maybe TRBD1 (5 bases). Germline V gene sequence: CDR1 WNHNN, CDR2 SYGVQD (reference sequence). This CDR3 is built from 14 residues. Trimming stripped 8 bases from V and 4 bases from J, with 15 bases between.

The genes are TRBV18 and TRBJ2-7; TRBD1 agrees at 7 bases. V shed 3 bases, J shed 5 bases, and the junction held 4 bases outside the gene matches. The germline V gene encodes CDR1 KGHSH and CDR2 LQKENI. The CDR3 length is 13 residues. CDR3 loop: CASSPRQGNEQYF. The CDR3 region has the DNA TGTGCCAGCTCACCGCGACAGGGCAACGAGCAGTACTTC.

The gene calls are TRBV5-1 and TRBJ1-5; 7 nucleotides agree with TRBD1. This CDR3 is 13 amino acids long. Germline CDR1 is SGHRS and CDR2 is YFSETQ. The V gene end was trimmed by 5 bases and the J gene end by 7 bases; junction bases not matched to a gene: 6. For the CDR3, the DNA is TGCGCCAGCAGACCCGACAGGGCGCAGCCCCAGCATTTT. This codes for CASRPDRAQPQHF.

V and J are TRBV19 and TRBJ2-7, with 7 bases aligning to TRBD2. The CDR3 loop spans 15 amino acids. Unmatched junction bases numbered 8, after V lost 4 bases and J lost 2 bases. CDR1 is LNHDA and CDR2 is SQIVND in the germline V gene (reference sequence). The CDR3 DNA sequence: TGTGCCAGTAGTACCCAGGGCCTAGCGGCCTACGAGCAGTACTTC. Encoded protein: CASSTQGLAAYEQYF.

The chain combines TRBV28 with TRBJ1-4; D is possibly TRBD1 (5 bases). The CDR3 contains 14 residues. The V end lost 2 bases, the J end lost 4 bases, and 8 bases lay between the germline ends. In germline, CDR1 is MDHEN, CDR2 SYDVKM. CDR3 in amino acids: CASSLAGLNEKLFF. CDR3 DNA: TGTGCCAGCAGTTTAGCGGGGCTTAATGAAAAACTGTTTTTT. Filled out from reference TRBV28 and TRBJ1-4, the complete variable domain reads DVKVTQSSRYLVKRTGEKVFLECVQDMDHENMFWYRQDPGLGLRLIYFSYDVKMKEKGDIPEGYSVSREKKERFSLILESASTNQTSMYLCASSLAGLNEKLFFGSGTQLSVL.

In this sample, this clone turned up once. The genes are TRBV29-1 and TRBJ2-5; the D gene is possibly TRBD1 (7 bases). This CDR3 is 14 amino acids long. The germline CDR1 and CDR2 sequences are SQVTM and ANQGSEA. V was cut by 4 bases and J by 4 bases, with 16 bases left in between. The CDR3 loop is CSVVPTGRGETQYF. CDR3 sequence (DNA): TGCAGCGTTGTCCCGACAGGGCGGGGAGAGACCCAGTACTTC. Full variable domain (remainder filled in from reference TRBV29-1 and TRBJ2-5): SAVISQKPSRDICQRGTSLTIQCQVDSQVTMMFWYRQQPGQSLTLIATANQGSEATYESGFVIDKFPISRPNLTFSTLTVSNMSPEDSSIYLCSVVPTGRGETQYFGPGTRLLVL.

The CDR3 spells CASSRDRATDTQYF. The CDR3 DNA is TGTGCCAGCAGCCGCGACAGGGCTACAGATACGCAGTATTTT. V usage is TRBV7-9 and J usage is TRBJ2-3; 7 positions agree with TRBD1. V was pared by 5 bases and J by 3 bases, with 5 bases of the junction left unmatched. Germline CDR1 SEHNR, CDR2 FQNEAQ (reference sequence). This CDR3 is 14 amino acids long. The full variable domain, in which reference TRBV7-9 and TRBJ2-3 provide the parts outside the CDR3, is DTGVSQNPRHKITKRGQNVTFRCDPISEHNRLYWYRQTLGQGPEFLTYFQNEAQLEKSRLLSDRFSAERPKGSFSTLEIQRTEQGDSAMYLCASSRDRATDTQYFGPGTRLTVL.

The rearrangement joins TRBV2 to TRBJ2-3; D uncertain. The V end lost 1 base, the J end lost 0 bases, and 8 bases lay between the germline ends. The CDR3 contains 15 residues. In germline, CDR1 is SNHLY, CDR2 FYNNEI. CDR3 region: CASSEGRWSTDTQYF. The CDR3, as DNA: TGTGCCAGCAGTGAAGGCAGATGGAGCACAGATACGCAGTATTTT.

The count of this clone is one. The chain is built from TRBV5-6 and TRBJ2-2, with D perhaps matching TRBD2 (6 bases). Germline lookup yields CDR1 SGHDT and CDR2 YYEEEE. V gave up 1 base and J gave up 6 bases, with 25 bases separating them. This CDR3 region has 19 residues. CDR3 loop: CASSLRGWLSREAAGELFF. CDR3 coding DNA: TGTGCCAGCAGCTTGAGAGGGTGGCTAAGCAGGGAGGCCGCCGGGGAGCTGTTTTTT.

This chain links TRBV25-1 with TRBJ1-2; weak D call: TRBD1 (5 bases). The germline CDR1 and CDR2 sequences are MGHDK and SYGVNS. The V end was cut by 6 bases, the J end by 4 bases, with 15 bases between. This CDR3 has 14 residues. CDR3 nucleotide sequence: TGTGCCAGCAGGGCCAAGGGGCTAGGCTATGGCTACACCTTC. Amino acids: CASRAKGLGYGYTF.

The V gene is TRBV28, the J gene TRBJ2-5, with 11 bases that match TRBD2. This CDR3 is 15 amino acids long. V shed 4 bases and J 4 bases; nucleotides not matched to a gene: 5. Germline lookup yields CDR1 MDHEN and CDR2 SYDVKM. CDR3 loop: CASSSPTSGRETQYF. The CDR3 nucleotides are TGTGCCAGCAGTTCCCCAACTAGCGGGAGAGAGACCCAGTACTTC.